This TCR beta chain comes out of a study of Tregs in tolerant kidney transplant recipients. Study-wide results and caveats: The small number of patients limits these findings pending further validation. Biological reproducibility was not directly addressed, but technical replication error appeared minimal.

V gave up 3 bases and J gave up 2 bases, with 14 bases separating them. Germline V gene data show CDR1 as MGHRA and CDR2 as YSYEKL. The CDR3 has 16 amino acids. Related graft donors supplied nonmyeloablative bone marrow transplants, and mixed chimerism was transient. CD4+CD25+CD127- Tregs, CD4+CD25- non-Tregs, CD4 and CD8 cells were sorted. This clone ranks as medium-sized in terms of frequency. The antigen is undetermined. The read ends 3 residues early relative to the CDR3; the germline J gene fills the gap. Using immunoSEQ multiplex PCR, the repertoire was profiled, and TCRdb retains in-frame clones only, with some absent. The table lists 960 or so clones.

The starting material was CD4+ T cells from blood (PBMCs), obtained about 15 months after the transplant. This clonotype was sampled from a human patient who received a combined kidney and bone marrow transplant. The graft donor may account for some of the T cells. V usage is TRBV4-1 and J usage is TRBJ1-5; D unclear. The CDR3: CASSHYGYHGNQPQHF. The sequenced part of the CDR3 DNA is TGCGCCAGCAGCCATTACGGTTATCATGGCAATCAGCCC.